The 17 T cell receptor beta chains presented below share a single source sample, sequenced in a study of T cell repertoires in cytomegalovirus infection. These receptors' antigens are unknown. TCRdb independently ran MiXCR on the reads; one entry per CDR3 protein. The data hold about 110,000 distinct CDR3 sequences, with around 30% observed a single time. This material consisted of CD8+ T cells from cultured PBMCs, taken from culture after CMV antigen stimulation. The source of these receptors is a human donor in good health (CMV status not recorded). Some clones in this sample may be carry-over from other donors' samples.

The table lists this clonotype with a few counts. V usage is TRBV11-2 and J usage is TRBJ1-6; no firm D call. The germline V gene encodes CDR1 SGHAT and CDR2 FQNNGV. This CDR3 spans 17 amino acids. V was trimmed by 4 bases and J by 0 bases, leaving 13 bases between them. The CDR3 bases are TGTGCCAGCAGCTACGCAGGAACCAGCTCCTATAATTCACCCCTCCACTTT. Translation: CASSYAGTSSYNSPLHF.

The sample holds a few counts of this clonotype. The V and J genes are TRBV15 and TRBJ2-5; D unresolved. The CDR3 runs to 15 residues. Trimming took off 0 bases at V and 4 bases at J, with 12 bases between the two ends. Germline CDR1 reads LNHNV; CDR2 reads YYDKDF (reference sequence). The CDR3 DNA follows: TGTGCCACCAGCAGAGATCAGAAGCCAACAGAGACCCAGTACTTC. Its protein is CATSRDQKPTETQYF.

This clonotype was seen more than once but under ten times. The CDR3 sequence is CASSYAGVDYEQYF. CDR3 sequence (DNA): TGTGCCAGCAGTTATGCAGGAGTAGACTACGAGCAGTACTTC. The chain links TRBV6-2 or TRBV6-3 to TRBJ2-7; D not certain. The germline V gene encodes CDR1 MNHEY and CDR2 SVGEGT. The length of the CDR3 is 14 residues. The V end was cut by 3 bases, the J end by 3 bases, with 12 bases between.

This clonotype was counted between two and nine times. The J gene is TRBJ2-7, the V gene TRBV6-1; possibly TRBD1 for D (5 bases). V was pared by 2 bases and J by 3 bases, with 14 bases between. In germline, CDR1 is MNHNS, CDR2 SASEGT. The CDR3 contains 15 residues. Here the CDR3 DNA reads TGTGCCAGCAGTGAATCAGTGGCAGGGATCTACGAGCAGTACTTC. Protein: CASSESVAGIYEQYF.

Only a few counts were recorded for this clonotype. V and J are TRBV6-2 or TRBV6-3 and TRBJ2-7; TRBD1 matches 7 bases. Per germline, CDR1 MNHEY and CDR2 SVGEGT. V lost 0 bases and J lost 2; bases outside the gene matches: 7. This CDR3 spans 16 amino acids. For the CDR3, the DNA is TGTGCCAGCAGTTACTCGATCATTGGGACAGCCTACGAGCAGTACTTC. Amino acids: CASSYSIIGTAYEQYF.

This clonotype occurred a few times. The chain joins TRBV19 to TRBJ1-5, with D possibly TRBD1 on 5 matching bases. The germline CDR1 and CDR2 sequences are LNHDA and SQIVND (reference sequence). CDR3 length: 16 residues. V was trimmed by 3 bases and J by 4 bases, leaving 16 bases between them. CDR3 loop: CASSILTGTVNQPQHF. As DNA, the CDR3 is TGTGCCAGTAGTATCTTGACCGGGACGGTGAATCAGCCCCAGCATTTT. Full variable domain (rest looked up from reference TRBV19 and TRBJ1-5): DGGITQSPKYLFRKEGQNVTLSCEQNLNHDAMYWYRQDPGQGLRLIYYSQIVNDFQKGDIAEGYSVSREKKESFPLTVTSAQKNPTAFYLCASSILTGTVNQPQHFGDGTRLSIL.

This chain connects TRBV12-5 to TRBJ2-1, with D unresolved. V lost 4 bases and J lost 6, with 4 bases in between. The CDR3 extends over 11 amino acids. Germline-derived CDR1 and CDR2 are LGHNT and FRNRAP. This chain's CDR3 is CASGWINEQFF. The CDR3 DNA is TGTGCTAGTGGTTGGATCAATGAGCAGTTCTTC.

The sample holds many counts of this clonotype. CDR3 loop: CASSQDPRQGEAFF. CDR3 nucleotides: TGCGCCAGCAGCCAGGATCCTAGACAGGGCGAAGCTTTCTTT. The rearrangement uses TRBV4-3 and TRBJ1-1, with 7 bases lining up with TRBD1. The CDR3 is made up of 14 amino acids. Germline V gene sequence: CDR1 LGHNA, CDR2 YSLEER. After removal of 3 bases from V and 8 bases from J, the junction contained 9 bases not matched to a gene.

The chain couples TRBV12-3 or TRBV12-4 to TRBJ1-5; 8 bases fit TRBD1. The trim removed 2 bases at V and 6 bases at J, leaving 6 bases unmatched. The CDR3 covers 15 residues. The chain's CDR3 is CASSLNRGVGQPQHF. The CDR3 bases are TGTGCCAGCAGTTTAAACAGGGGGGTAGGTCAGCCCCAGCATTTT.

This clonotype was counted a few times. V usage is TRBV15 and J usage is TRBJ2-4; 8 nucleotides agree with TRBD1. This CDR3 contains 14 residues. With V trimmed by 6 bases and J by 7 bases, 8 bases remained unmatched. Germline loops: CDR1 LNHNV, CDR2 YYDKDF (reference sequence). The CDR3 loop reads CATRHPGQGNIQYF. The CDR3 nucleotides are TGTGCCACCAGACACCCAGGACAGGGTAACATTCAGTACTTC. Full variable domain (remainder filled in from reference TRBV15 and TRBJ2-4): DAMVIQNPRYQVTQFGKPVTLSCSQTLNHNVMYWYQQKSSQAPKLLFHYYDKDFNNEADTPDNFQSRRPNTSFCFLDIRSPGLGDTAMYLCATRHPGQGNIQYFGAGTRLSVL.

For the CDR3, the DNA is TGTGCCAGCAGTTACGAGGGCCCCGGGGAGCTGTTTTTT. Its translation is CASSYEGPGELFF. This sequence joins TRBV6-5 and TRBJ2-2; D possibly corresponds to TRBD2 (5 bases). Germline CDR1 reads MNHEY; CDR2 reads SVGAGI. The CDR3 is made up of 13 amino acids. V was trimmed by 2 bases and J by 6 bases, leaving 7 bases between them.

The genes are TRBV11-2 and TRBJ2-1; no clear D gene. V dropped 1 base and J dropped 8 bases, with 9 bases sitting between them. The length of the CDR3 is 13 residues. Germline CDR1 reads SGHAT; CDR2 reads FQNNGV. The CDR3 nucleotides are TGTGCCAGCAGCTTAGGCTTGCCGGATGAGCAGTTCTTC. Amino acid sequence: CASSLGLPDEQFF. Filled out from reference TRBV11-2 and TRBJ2-1, the complete variable domain reads EAGVAQSPRYKIIEKRQSVAFWCNPISGHATLYWYQQILGQGPKLLIQFQNNGVVDDSQLPKDRFSAERLKGVDSTLKIQPAKLEDSAVYLCASSLGLPDEQFFGPGTRLTVL.

J is TRBJ2-1 and V is TRBV6-8; TRBD1 might be the D (6 bases). Looked up from germline, CDR1 is MNHGY and CDR2 is SAAAGT. The CDR3 covers 14 residues. The germline V and J ends were trimmed by 8 bases and 12 bases, with 23 bases remaining between them. CDR3 DNA sequence: TGTGCCAGCGTAAACCACGGCGCAGGGGCCACGCAGTTCTTC. Translation: CASVNHGAGATQFF.

This clonotype was detected ten times or more. This chain joins TRBV12-3 or TRBV12-4 and TRBJ2-2; TRBD1 matches 7 bases. Trimming cost V 6 bases and J 2 bases; bases outside gene matches: 6. CDR3 length equals 15 residues. CDR3 DNA sequence: TGTGCCAGCAGCGGGACAGACTTTAACACCGGGGAGCTGTTTTTT. It translates to CASSGTDFNTGELFF.

The gene calls are TRBV20-1 and TRBJ1-6; D gene ambiguous. The V end was cut by 6 bases, the J end by 10 bases, with 10 bases between. This CDR3 region has 11 residues. Germline V CDR1 and CDR2: DFQATT, SNEGSKA (reference sequence). CDR3 loop: CSATPGSPLHF. The CDR3 DNA sequence: TGCAGTGCCACCCCTGGGTCACCCCTCCACTTT.

V usage is TRBV7-9 and J usage is TRBJ2-5; D gene unclear. The CDR3 has 14 amino acids. The germline V gene has CDR1 SEHNR and CDR2 FQNEAQ (reference sequence). V lost 2 bases and J lost 2, with 9 bases in between. The CDR3 is CASSLTGLQETQYF. CDR3 coding DNA: TGTGCCAGCAGCTTAACCGGGCTACAAGAGACCCAGTACTTC.

This clonotype was picked up a small number of times. The gene calls are TRBV4-3 and TRBJ1-2; D might be TRBD1 (5 bases). The V end was cut by 1 base, the J end by 8 bases, with 17 bases between. Germline values: CDR1 LGHNA, CDR2 YSLEER. The CDR3 length is 15 residues. Here the CDR3 DNA reads TGCGCCAGCAGCCAAGGCAAGCGGGGGGTTCAGGGCTACACCTTC. It specifies CASSQGKRGVQGYTF.